This TCR beta chain was recorded in a study of cytomegalovirus exposure and HLA in healthy donors. There were likely unrecorded immune exposures, though donors were nominally healthy when sampled. This clone was counted only a few times. The antigen is not known. Whole-study results and caveats: Some TCR beta chains (over 150 of them) were listed as cytomegalovirus-associated. Follow-up analysis later connected one missense variant in DCLRE1C with trimming of TCR beta V- and J-genes.

PCR used 60 Vbeta primers and 13 Jbeta primers. In the study's own analysis: A later analysis counted around 80 million unique TCR beta chains, around 12 million shared. Sequencing used immunoSEQ multiplex PCR; TCRdb keeps in-frame clones, though not all of them. Clone size and the V and J calls come from that table; the DNA yielded D and trimming. The data hold around 180,000 clones, with around 80% observed a single time. Sample: PBMCs. This TCR came from a woman aged 45-60 years in good health and CMV-seropositive.

In nucleotides, the CDR3 is TGTGCCACCGACAACAGGTTCGAGCCCCAGCATTTT. It specifies CATDNRFEPQHF. The chain employs TRBV6-1 and TRBJ1-5, with D possibly TRBD1 on 5 matching bases. V gave up 10 bases and J gave up 8 bases, with 15 bases separating them. The CDR3 contains 12 residues. Germline loops: CDR1 MNHNS, CDR2 SASEGT.